The 20 T cell receptor beta chains below all came from one sample that was sequenced in a study of blood T cell repertoires in COVID-19. Clones were read by immunoSEQ multiplex PCR, and TCRdb kept only the in-frame ones, dropping some. Of roughly 74,000 clones in the sample, 88% are singletons; the top ten hold 1.9%. The sample comprised peripheral blood. The receptors derive from a woman of 80 years or more with active or convalescent COVID-19.

This clone was picked up one time. The chain couples TRBV11-3 to TRBJ2-7, with D perhaps matching TRBD1 (7 bases). CDR1 SGHNT and CDR2 YENEEA come from the germline V gene. There are 13 residues in the CDR3. V lost 6 bases, J lost 6 bases, and 15 bases lay in between. CDR3 in amino acids: CASSPRGAGEQYF. The CDR3 coding sequence is TGTGCCAGCAGTCCCAGGGGGGCCGGCGAGCAGTACTTC.

This chain links TRBV5-1 with TRBJ1-2; D is perhaps TRBD1 (5 bases). CDR1 and CDR2 (germline): SGHRS, YFSETQ. This CDR3 is 16 amino acids long. The ends were cut back, 0 bases at V and 3 bases at J, with 15 bases in the middle. CDR3 in amino acids: CASSLAPSQGDYGYTF. CDR3 in DNA: TGCGCCAGCAGCTTGGCCCCGTCGCAGGGTGACTATGGCTACACCTTC. Full variable domain (missing parts from reference TRBV5-1 and TRBJ1-2): KAGVTQTPRYLIKTRGQQVTLSCSPISGHRSVSWYQQTPGQGLQFLFEYFSETQRNKGNFPGRFSGRQFSNSRSEMNVSTLELGDSALYLCASSLAPSQGDYGYTFGSGTRLTVV.

The V call is TRBV19, the J call TRBJ1-1; TRBD1 aligns across 9 bases. In germline, CDR1 is LNHDA, CDR2 SQIVND (reference sequence). V lost 6 bases to trimming and J lost 8 bases; unmatched junction nucleotides: 13. The CDR3 spans 15 residues. The CDR3 bases are TGTGCCAGTAGCCCACGACAGGGGGAGGGTGGGGAAGCTTTCTTT. It encodes CASSPRQGEGGEAFF.

The chain couples TRBV16 to TRBJ2-5; TRBD1 aligns across 8 bases. V lost 1 base, J lost 2 bases, and 0 bases stayed unmatched. CDR3 length: 14 amino acids. From germline, CDR1 is KGHSY and CDR2 FQNENV. The CDR3 here is CASSQYRGQETQYF. Written as DNA, the CDR3 is TGTGCCAGCAGCCAATACAGGGGGCAAGAGACCCAGTACTTC.

V gene TRBV15 combines with J gene TRBJ2-5; D unresolved. The V gene's germline CDR1 is LNHNV and CDR2 YYDKDF (reference sequence). This CDR3 has 14 amino acids. The V end was cut by 4 bases, the J end by 1 base, with 10 bases between. CDR3 DNA sequence: TGTGCCACCAGCACCAAGAACAGCCAAGAGACCCAGTACTTC. Its translation: CATSTKNSQETQYF. The variable domain in full, with the rest retrieved from reference TRBV15 and TRBJ2-5, is DAMVIQNPRYQVTQFGKPVTLSCSQTLNHNVMYWYQQKSSQAPKLLFHYYDKDFNNEADTPDNFQSRRPNTSFCFLDIRSPGLGDTAMYLCATSTKNSQETQYFGPGTRLLVL.

V is TRBV5-1 and J is TRBJ2-2; D perhaps matches TRBD2 (6 bases). Deletions cut 2 bases from V and 7 bases from J, with 6 bases between. Germline V lookup: CDR1 SGHRS, CDR2 YFSETQ. The CDR3 totals 12 residues. CDR3 DNA sequence: TGCGCCAGCAGCTTCGGGGGCGGGGAGCTGTTTTTT. Its protein product is CASSFGGGELFF.

The chain links TRBV10-3 to TRBJ1-2, with a tentative D call TRBD1 (6 bases). The V gene's germline CDR1 is ENHRY and CDR2 SYGVKD. This CDR3 contains 13 residues. V was cut by 9 bases and J by 3 bases, with 14 bases left in between. CDR3 sequence reads: CAITSGADYGYTF. In DNA, the CDR3 is TGTGCCATTACCTCAGGGGCCGACTATGGCTACACCTTC.

The genes are TRBV6-2 or TRBV6-3 and TRBJ1-1; D possibly corresponds to TRBD1 (6 bases). The germline V gene has CDR1 MNHEY and CDR2 SVGEGT. There are 16 residues in the CDR3. V dropped 6 bases and J dropped 0 bases, with 17 bases sitting between them. In DNA form, the CDR3 reads TGTGCCAGCAGCCCCTGGGGACGACAGGTGAACACTGAAGCTTTCTTT. As protein: CASSPWGRQVNTEAFF.

The chain uses TRBV14 and TRBJ2-1, with 10 bases aligning to TRBD2. The germline CDR1 and CDR2 sequences are SGHDN and FVKESK. The CDR3 consists of 18 residues. V lost 3 bases to trimming and J lost 4 bases; unmatched junction nucleotides: 12. The CDR3: CASSQGRGTSGTYNEQFF. In DNA, the CDR3 is TGTGCCAGCAGCCAGGGACGGGGTACTAGCGGGACATACAATGAGCAGTTCTTC.

The gene calls are TRBV25-1 and TRBJ2-2, with 11 bases matching TRBD1. The V gene's germline CDR1 is MGHDK and CDR2 SYGVNS. Trimming cost V 4 bases and J 5 bases; bases outside gene matches: 6. The CDR3 loop spans 16 amino acids. The chain's CDR3 is CASSVAGTGGTGELFF. The CDR3 DNA reads TGTGCCAGCAGTGTAGCTGGGACAGGGGGTACCGGGGAGCTGTTTTTT.

The chain recombines TRBV2 with TRBJ1-6; 11 bases agree with TRBD1. This CDR3 contains 15 residues. Germline trimming cut 6 bases from V and 7 bases from J; bases unmatched to any gene: 5. Per the germline V gene, CDR1 is SNHLY and CDR2 is FYNNEI. CDR3 loop: CASSGQGARNSPLHF. The CDR3 DNA reads TGTGCCAGCAGCGGACAGGGGGCTAGGAATTCACCCCTCCACTTT.

Only a few counts were recorded for this clone. V is TRBV14 and J is TRBJ2-7; 9 nucleotides match TRBD1. Trimming took 3 bases from V and 1 from J; bases not matched to a gene: 7. CDR1 SGHDN and CDR2 FVKESK come from the germline V gene. The CDR3 is 16 amino acids. CDR3 sequence: CASSQFLGQGSYEQYF. CDR3 nucleotides: TGTGCCAGCAGCCAGTTCCTCGGACAGGGGTCCTACGAGCAGTACTTC.

The rearrangement uses TRBV11-3 and TRBJ2-7; possible D gene TRBD2, 5 bases. Trimming shortened V by 0 bases and J by 9 bases, and 15 bases separated the two germline ends. The germline CDR1 and CDR2 sequences are SGHNT and YENEEA. The CDR3 contains 14 residues. The CDR3 sequence is CASSLDAIPRGQYF. CDR3 sequence (DNA): TGTGCCAGCAGCTTAGACGCCATCCCCCGGGGGCAGTACTTC.

V gene TRBV6-5 combines with J gene TRBJ2-7; 9 bases are shared with TRBD1. Losses at the gene ends were 8 bases for V and 1 base for J; bases not matched to a gene: 9. Germline lookup yields CDR1 MNHEY and CDR2 SVGAGI. The CDR3 covers 15 residues. In nucleotides, the CDR3 is TGTGCCAGCCGGACCCCGGGACAGGGATCCTACGAGCAGTACTTC. It codes for CASRTPGQGSYEQYF.

V gene TRBV7-2 combines with J gene TRBJ1-2; D gene unclear. CDR1 is SGHTA and CDR2 is FQGNSA in the germline V gene. The CDR3 is 12 amino acids. V lost 1 base and J 8 bases, leaving 8 bases between the germline ends. CDR3 loop: CASSLESRGYTF. CDR3 coding DNA: TGTGCCAGCAGCTTAGAATCCAGGGGCTACACCTTC.

This clone appeared once. The CDR3 loop reads CASRSSGVLGNTIYF. The CDR3 region has the DNA TGCGCCAGCAGGTCCTCAGGGGTATTAGGAAACACCATATATTTT. The rearrangement uses TRBV5-1 and TRBJ1-3; weak D call: TRBD1 (6 bases). Germline V gives CDR1 SGHRS, CDR2 YFSETQ. The CDR3 runs to 15 residues. Trimming took 5 bases from V and 4 from J, leaving 16 bases between them.

This clone has a handful of counts. The V call is TRBV7-9, the J call TRBJ2-2; 13 positions match TRBD2. The CDR3 is made up of 16 amino acids. Per the germline V gene, CDR1 is SEHNR and CDR2 is FQNEAQ (reference sequence). The V gene end was trimmed by 6 bases and the J gene end by 6 bases; junction bases not matched to a gene: 7. The CDR3 loop is CASSRTSGGAPGELFF. The CDR3 bases are TGTGCCAGCAGTCGAACTAGCGGGGGGGCCCCCGGGGAGCTGTTTTTT.

This sequence joins TRBV6-5 and TRBJ1-5; 10 bases fit TRBD1. The CDR3 consists of 13 residues. Germline V CDR1 and CDR2: MNHEY, SVGAGI. The junction had 4 bases not matched to a gene; V was cut back by 6 bases and J by 8 bases. CDR3 DNA: TGTGCCAGCAGAGGACAGGGGGACGAGCCCCAGCATTTT. Its protein is CASRGQGDEPQHF.

This clone has a handful of counts. This chain uses TRBV10-1 with TRBJ2-1; the match to TRBD2 covers 8 bases. The CDR3 extends over 15 amino acids. Germline CDR1 reads WNHNN; CDR2 reads SYGVQD (reference sequence). Trimming cost V 3 bases and J 6 bases; bases outside gene matches: 7. The CDR3 nucleotides read TGCGCCAGCAGTGAAACGGGGGGGGTGATCAATGAGCAGTTCTTC. As protein: CASSETGGVINEQFF.

This clone was found a few times. J is TRBJ1-2 and V is TRBV5-1; tentative D call: TRBD1 (6 bases). The CDR3 consists of 15 residues. The ends were cut back, 2 bases at V and 4 bases at J, with 15 bases in the middle. The V gene's germline CDR1 is SGHRS and CDR2 YFSETQ. The CDR3 protein is CASSLQGGEGYGYTF. The CDR3 DNA sequence: TGCGCCAGCAGCTTACAAGGGGGTGAGGGCTATGGCTACACCTTC.